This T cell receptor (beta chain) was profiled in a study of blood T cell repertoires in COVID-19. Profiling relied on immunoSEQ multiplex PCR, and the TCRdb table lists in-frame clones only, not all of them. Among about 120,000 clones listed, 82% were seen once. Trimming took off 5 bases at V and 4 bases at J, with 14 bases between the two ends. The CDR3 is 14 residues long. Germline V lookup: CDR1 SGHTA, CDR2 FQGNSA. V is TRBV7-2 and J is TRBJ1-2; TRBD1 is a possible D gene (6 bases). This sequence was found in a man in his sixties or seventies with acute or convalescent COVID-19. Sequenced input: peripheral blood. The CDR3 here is CASSPTTGLYGYTF. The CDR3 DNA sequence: TGTGCCAGCAGCCCCACGACAGGCCTCTATGGCTACACCTTC. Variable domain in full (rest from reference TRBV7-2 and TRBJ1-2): GAGVSQSPSNKVTEKGKDVELRCDPISGHTALYWYRQSLGQGLEFLIYFQGNSAPDKSGLPSDRFSAERTGGSVSTLTIQRTQQEDSAVYLCASSPTTGLYGYTFGSGTRLTVV.